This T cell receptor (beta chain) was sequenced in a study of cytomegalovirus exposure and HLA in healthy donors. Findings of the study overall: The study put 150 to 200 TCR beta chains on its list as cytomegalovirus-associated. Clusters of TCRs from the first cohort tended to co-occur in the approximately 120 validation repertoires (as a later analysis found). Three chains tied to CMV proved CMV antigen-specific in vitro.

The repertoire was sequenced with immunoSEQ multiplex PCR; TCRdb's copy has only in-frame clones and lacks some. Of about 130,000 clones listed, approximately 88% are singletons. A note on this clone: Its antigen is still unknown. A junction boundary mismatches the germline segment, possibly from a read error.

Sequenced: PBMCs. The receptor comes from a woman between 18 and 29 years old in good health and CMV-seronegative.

This CDR3 reads CASSLAGTSYEQYF. CDR3 sequence (DNA): TGTGCCAGCAGCCTAGCCGGGACTTCCTACGAGCAGTACTTC. The chain employs TRBV7-2 and TRBJ2-7; TRBD2 might be the D (6 bases). This CDR3 is 14 amino acids long. Germline V gives CDR1 SGHTA, CDR2 FQGNSA.